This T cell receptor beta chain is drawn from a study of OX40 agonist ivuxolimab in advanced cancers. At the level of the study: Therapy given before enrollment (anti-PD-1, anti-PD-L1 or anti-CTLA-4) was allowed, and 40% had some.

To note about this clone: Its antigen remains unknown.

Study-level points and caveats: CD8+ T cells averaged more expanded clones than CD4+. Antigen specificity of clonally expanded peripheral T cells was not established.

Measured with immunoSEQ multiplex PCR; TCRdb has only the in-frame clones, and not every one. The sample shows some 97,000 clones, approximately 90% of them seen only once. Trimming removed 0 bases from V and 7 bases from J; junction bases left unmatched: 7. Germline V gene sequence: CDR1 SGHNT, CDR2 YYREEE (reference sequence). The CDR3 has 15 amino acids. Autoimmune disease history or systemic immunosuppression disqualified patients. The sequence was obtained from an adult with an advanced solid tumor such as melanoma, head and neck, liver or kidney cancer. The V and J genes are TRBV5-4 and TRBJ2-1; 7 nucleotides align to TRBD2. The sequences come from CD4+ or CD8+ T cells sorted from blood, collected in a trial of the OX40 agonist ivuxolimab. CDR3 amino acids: CASSLDAGAGNEQFF. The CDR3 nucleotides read TGTGCCAGCAGCTTGGATGCGGGAGCTGGGAATGAGCAGTTCTTC.